A single sample gave rise to the 17 T cell receptor beta chains below, sequenced in a study of blood T cell repertoires in COVID-19. Only in-frame clones appear in the TCRdb table, and some are missing; sequencing was by immunoSEQ multiplex PCR. The table includes 200,000 to 250,000 clones, around 88% detected once. Specimen: peripheral blood. These receptors all stem from a man younger than 30 with active or convalescent COVID-19.

This sequence joins TRBV6-5 and TRBJ2-7; TRBD2 matches at 9 bases. Germline CDR1 reads MNHEY; CDR2 reads SVGAGI. Germline trimming cut 8 bases from V and 6 bases from J; bases unmatched to any gene: 8. The CDR3 spans 13 residues. Here the CDR3 DNA reads TGTGCCAGCTCAGCTAGCGGGACGAGCGAGCAGTACTTC. It yields the protein CASSASGTSEQYF.

The V and J genes are TRBV10-2 and TRBJ2-7; D possibly corresponds to TRBD1 (6 bases). The length of the CDR3 is 16 residues. Germline assignment: CDR1 WSHSY and CDR2 SAAADI. V was pared by 10 bases and J by 2 bases, with 24 bases between. The CDR3, as DNA: TGCGCCACCCTGGGTGACAGGTTCCCTTTAGCCTACGAGCAGTACTTC. As protein: CATLGDRFPLAYEQYF.

With regard to this clone: This CDR3 fails to terminate in the conserved phenylalanine or tryptophan, so it likely reflects a read error. The limits of the CDR3 on the DNA are not certain, so only TCRdb's listed CDR3 is given. The rearrangement links TRBV5-4 to TRBJ1-2; the table assigns TRBD1, which was not confirmed against the DNA. Germline-derived CDR1 and CDR2 are SGHNT and YYREEE (reference sequence). The CDR3 has 14 residues if both end residues are counted. This CDR3 reads CASSLGTGLPPGEV.

The chain joins TRBV5-1 to TRBJ1-1, with D perhaps matching TRBD1 (6 bases). This CDR3 region has 16 residues. Trimming removed 1 base at V and 1 base at J, with 14 bases between. Germline V gives CDR1 SGHRS, CDR2 YFSETQ. DNA of the CDR3: TGCGCCAGCAGCTTGAGACCGGGACACGAGAACACTGAAGCTTTCTTT. Translation: CASSLRPGHENTEAFF.

The gene calls are TRBV5-1 and TRBJ1-4, with D possibly TRBD1 on 6 matching bases. The germline V and J ends were trimmed by 5 bases and 1 base, with 15 bases remaining between them. The CDR3 totals 16 residues. Germline CDR1 SGHRS, CDR2 YFSETQ. The CDR3 reads CASRIIWGQTNEKLFF. CDR3 in DNA: TGCGCCAGCAGGATTATTTGGGGGCAAACTAATGAAAAACTGTTTTTT.

The rearrangement joins TRBV5-1 to TRBJ2-1; D gene uncertain. Germline V gives CDR1 SGHRS, CDR2 YFSETQ. This CDR3 is built from 15 residues. Trimming left V 1 base short and J 0 bases short, with 8 bases between. The CDR3 is CASSLRGSSYNEQFF. CDR3 DNA sequence: TGCGCCAGCAGCTTGAGAGGCAGCTCCTACAATGAGCAGTTCTTC.

The V call is TRBV5-5, the J call TRBJ2-2, with D uncertain. Germline CDR1 SGHKS, CDR2 YYEKEE (reference sequence). V was trimmed by 1 base and J by 6 bases, leaving 10 bases between them. There are 14 residues in the CDR3. The CDR3 loop is CASSLSFGSGELFF. In DNA, the CDR3 is TGTGCCAGCAGCTTGAGCTTCGGGTCCGGGGAGCTGTTTTTT.

CDR3 in amino acids: CASSSVEGNTIYF. For the CDR3, the DNA is TGTGCCAGCAGCTCGGTCGAAGGAAACACCATATATTTT. The chain is built from TRBV5-4 and TRBJ1-3, with D uncertain. Germline V gene data show CDR1 as SGHNT and CDR2 as YYREEE (reference sequence). CDR3 length: 13 amino acids. Trimming took off 3 bases at V and 4 bases at J, with 8 bases between the two ends. Variable domain in full (rest from reference TRBV5-4 and TRBJ1-3): ETGVTQSPTHLIKTRGQQVTLRCSSQSGHNTVSWYQQALGQGPQFIFQYYREEENGRGNFPPRFSGLQFPNYSSELNVNALELDDSALYLCASSSVEGNTIYFGEGSWLTVV.

The chain carries TRBV6-5 and TRBJ1-1, with no clear D. The ends were cut back, 7 bases at V and 0 bases at J, with 15 bases in the middle. CDR1 is MNHEY and CDR2 is SVGAGI in the germline V gene. CDR3 length: 15 amino acids. CDR3 amino acids: CASIITRNMNTEAFF. The CDR3 DNA is TGTGCCAGCATTATCACAAGAAACATGAACACTGAAGCTTTCTTT.

V is TRBV5-6 and J is TRBJ2-7; D remains unclear. CDR3 length equals 14 residues. Trimming took 2 bases from V and 1 from J, leaving 10 bases between them. The germline V gene encodes CDR1 SGHDT and CDR2 YYEEEE. The CDR3 region has the DNA TGTGCCAGCAGCTTAGGCGCTAGATCCTACGAGCAGTACTTC. As protein: CASSLGARSYEQYF.

This clone is a singleton in its sample. The rearrangement links TRBV11-2 to TRBJ2-4; 8 positions match TRBD2. V was clipped by 5 bases and J by 8 bases; unmatched bases: 5. Germline V gives CDR1 SGHAT, CDR2 FQNNGV. The CDR3 spans 13 residues. The CDR3 sequence: CASSPGGADIQYF. CDR3 nucleotide sequence: TGTGCCAGCAGCCCCGGGGGGGCGGACATTCAGTACTTC.

This chain uses TRBV18 with TRBJ2-2; 7 bases are a match to TRBD2. The CDR3 totals 18 residues. Unmatched junction bases numbered 7, after V lost 0 bases and J lost 0 bases. Germline CDR1 KGHSH, CDR2 LQKENI. The CDR3 loop is CASSPPASGYTNTGELFF. The CDR3 nucleotides are TGTGCCAGCTCACCACCCGCTAGCGGCTATACGAACACCGGGGAGCTGTTTTTT.

The V and J genes are TRBV9 and TRBJ2-7; TRBD2 might be the D (6 bases). V dropped 0 bases and J dropped 3 bases, with 19 bases sitting between them. Germline CDR1 reads SGDLS; CDR2 reads YYNGEE. CDR3 length: 17 residues. For the CDR3, the DNA is TGTGCCAGCAGCGTAGGGTTATTGGAGTGGGGACTCTACGAGCAGTACTTC. As protein: CASSVGLLEWGLYEQYF.

The rearrangement uses TRBV30 and TRBJ2-3, with 10 bases aligning to TRBD2. The J segment lost 1 base and the V segment lost 1 base, leaving 2 bases of the junction unmatched. This CDR3 is built from 15 residues. Per germline, CDR1 GTSNPN and CDR2 SVGIG (reference sequence). The CDR3 DNA reads as TGTGCCTGGAGTGGAGGACTAGCGGGCACAGATACGCAGTATTTT. It encodes CAWSGGLAGTDTQYF. The variable domain in full, with the rest retrieved from reference TRBV30 and TRBJ2-3, is SQTIHQWPATLVQPVGSPLSLECTVEGTSNPNLYWYRQAAGRGLQLLFYSVGIGQISSEVPQNLSASRPQDRQFILSSKKLLLSDSGFYLCAWSGGLAGTDTQYFGPGTRLTVL.

V and J are TRBV6-2 or TRBV6-3 and TRBJ2-2; D possibly corresponds to TRBD2 (6 bases). The germline gives CDR1 MNHEY, CDR2 SVGEGT. This CDR3 comprises 19 residues. The V and J ends lost 1 base and 3 bases respectively, with 21 bases between them. In DNA, the CDR3 is TGTGCCAGCAGTTACTGGGGGGAGGCAACCTTGTCGCACACCGGGGAGCTGTTTTTT. This gives the protein CASSYWGEATLSHTGELFF.

This clone appeared once. The V gene is TRBV11-2, the J gene TRBJ2-2; TRBD2 might be the D (6 bases). The CDR3 has 18 residues. V was cut by 2 bases and J by 0 bases, with 16 bases left in between. Germline V gene lookup returns CDR1 SGHAT and CDR2 FQNNGV. CDR3 residues: CASSLILGTLPNTGELFF. CDR3 DNA: TGTGCCAGCAGCTTAATCCTCGGGACTTTACCGAACACCGGGGAGCTGTTTTTT. The whole variable domain, remainder taken from reference TRBV11-2 and TRBJ2-2, is EAGVAQSPRYKIIEKRQSVAFWCNPISGHATLYWYQQILGQGPKLLIQFQNNGVVDDSQLPKDRFSAERLKGVDSTLKIQPAKLEDSAVYLCASSLILGTLPNTGELFFGEGSRLTVL.

This rearrangement joins TRBV5-1 to TRBJ2-6; possible D gene TRBD1, 6 bases. From germline, CDR1 is SGHRS and CDR2 YFSETQ. The CDR3 is made up of 15 amino acids. With 2 bases removed from V and 2 bases from J, the gap between germline ends came to 8 bases. The CDR3 here is CASSLEGAGANVLTF. The CDR3, as DNA: TGCGCCAGCAGCTTAGAGGGGGCTGGGGCCAACGTCCTGACTTTC.